These 10 T cell receptor beta chains were sequenced from one sample in a study of cytomegalovirus exposure and HLA in healthy donors. 60 Vbeta and 13 Jbeta primers were used in PCR. Assay: immunoSEQ multiplex PCR; the TCRdb copy retains only in-frame clones and omits some. The data show 150,000 or so clones, with roughly 70% seen just once and 2.5% to 3.5% held by the top ten. The source material was PBMCs. Receptor source: a male donor in good health and CMV-seronegative.

This clone was recorded once. The chain joins TRBV7-2 to TRBJ2-7, with D perhaps TRBD2 (6 bases). Germline V gene sequence: CDR1 SGHTA, CDR2 FQGNSA. V was pared by 1 base and J by 2 bases, with 12 bases between. The CDR3 length is 15 residues. CDR3 in amino acids: CASSLVEGGTYEQYF. CDR3 coding DNA: TGTGCCAGCAGCTTAGTGGAGGGCGGCACCTACGAGCAGTACTTC.

V gene TRBV5-1 combines with J gene TRBJ2-5; 7 bases align to TRBD1. The J call may be faulty, since TRBJ2-7 better matches the DNA end. Germline V gene data show CDR1 as SGHRS and CDR2 as YFSETQ. This CDR3 region has 16 residues. CDR3 bases: TGCGCCAGCAGAAGGCGTGGTAATCAGGGGGAAGACGAGCAGTACTTC. Its protein is CASRRRGNQGEDEQYF.

This rearrangement joins TRBV11-3 to TRBJ2-7; a possible D gene is TRBD2 (5 bases). The ends were cut back, 0 bases at V and 7 bases at J, with 13 bases in the middle. The CDR3 runs to 14 residues. The V gene's germline CDR1 is SGHNT and CDR2 YENEEA. The CDR3 nucleotides read TGTGCCAGCAGCTTAGAGGGGAGTCTAGGGGAGCAGTACTTC. It codes for CASSLEGSLGEQYF.

This clone was recorded only once. The chain links TRBV28 to TRBJ2-7; 13 nucleotides line up with TRBD2. The germline CDR1 and CDR2 sequences are MDHEN and SYDVKM. V shed 5 bases and J 4 bases; nucleotides not matched to a gene: 5. The CDR3 runs to 15 residues. CDR3 residues: CASSLGTSGKYEQYF. As DNA, the CDR3 is TGTGCCAGCAGTCTTGGGACTAGCGGGAAATACGAGCAGTACTTC.

The CDR3 protein is CASSPDRGRGVDTQYF. CDR3 nucleotide sequence: TGTGCCAGTAGTCCGGACAGGGGGCGCGGGGTAGATACGCAGTATTTT. The chain uses TRBV19 and TRBJ2-3; 11 nucleotides match TRBD1. The V and J ends lost 5 bases and 5 bases, in that order; junction bases with no gene match: 9. The CDR3 runs to 16 residues. Germline-derived CDR1 and CDR2 are LNHDA and SQIVND (reference sequence).

This sequence joins TRBV7-3 and TRBJ2-1; D is possibly TRBD2 (6 bases). V was pared by 9 bases and J by 12 bases, with 30 bases between. The length of the CDR3 is 16 residues. The germline V gene encodes CDR1 SGHTA and CDR2 FQGTGA. In nucleotides, the CDR3 is TGTGCCAGTCGCCGCGCTTCTAGCGATCCTCGAGGCAGGCAGTTCTTC. This encodes CASRRASSDPRGRQFF.

J is TRBJ2-3 and V is TRBV4-3; D unresolved. The V end lost 2 bases, the J end lost 1 base, and 10 bases lay between the germline ends. This CDR3 has 15 amino acids. The germline CDR1 and CDR2 sequences are LGHNA and YSLEER. For the CDR3, the DNA is TGCGCCAGCAGCCAAACCGGTCCGGGCACAGATACGCAGTATTTT. It encodes CASSQTGPGTDTQYF.

Regarding this clone: This CDR3 is also generated by other DNA sequences in the sample. This chain links TRBV2 with TRBJ1-5; tentatively, D is TRBD1 (5 bases). V lost 4 bases to trimming and J lost 7 bases, with 14 bases between them. Germline CDR1 SNHLY, CDR2 FYNNEI. The CDR3 is made up of 14 amino acids. The CDR3 DNA is TGTGCCAGCAGTGGGACGGGGGGGTTACAGCCCCAGCATTTT. This gives the protein CASSGTGGLQPQHF. Filled out from reference TRBV2 and TRBJ1-5, the complete variable domain reads EPEVTQTPSHQVTQMGQEVILRCVPISNHLYFYWYRQILGQKVEFLVSFYNNEISEKSEIFDDQFSVERPDGSNFTLKIRSTKLEDSAMYFCASSGTGGLQPQHFGDGTRLSIL.

In this sample, this clone turned up a few times. The chain links TRBV7-9 to TRBJ1-1; D is unresolved. This CDR3 has 14 amino acids. Per the germline V gene, CDR1 is SEHNR and CDR2 is FQNEAQ (reference sequence). V dropped 5 bases and J dropped 0 bases, with 10 bases sitting between them. The DNA for the CDR3 is TGTGCCAGCAGCCCGGAGGGAATGAACACTGAAGCTTTCTTT. Its translation: CASSPEGMNTEAFF.

This clone was seen only a few times. The chain has TRBV5-1 and TRBJ2-7; D is perhaps TRBD2 (5 bases). The CDR3 sequence is 15 residues long. Per the germline V gene, CDR1 is SGHRS and CDR2 is YFSETQ. Trimming took 4 bases from V and 6 from J, leaving 20 bases between them. The CDR3 bases are TGCGCCAGCAGCCCCGGGCCTCCGAGTGCGGGCGAGCAGTACTTC. This encodes CASSPGPPSAGEQYF.